This is a list of T cell receptor beta chains from one sample in a study of T cell responses to AZD1222 COVID-19 vaccine. Clones were read by immunoSEQ multiplex PCR, and TCRdb kept only the in-frame ones, dropping some. The sample lists more than 150,000 clones, roughly 92% seen once, with 1.5% to 2% in the top ten. Sequenced material: peripheral blood, taken 28 days after the second AZD1222 dose. These receptors all stem from an adult who received the AZD1222 COVID-19 vaccine. Each CDR3 is given with its conserved first and last residue. The order of the fields is D gene, J gene, V gene, clone size, CDR3 protein, CDR3 DNA. D genes are given only for firm matches. The size entry is marked missing in some rows and otherwise reads once, few, many or a size class.

D gene: .; J gene: TRBJ1-4; V gene: TRBV7-6; clone size: .; CDR3 protein: CASSLEARGNEKLFF; CDR3 DNA: TGTGCCAGCAGCTTAGAGGCCAGGGGTAATGAAAAACTGTTTTTT
D gene: .; J gene: TRBJ2-1; V gene: TRBV27; clone size: .; CDR3 protein: CASRLNTNEQFF; CDR3 DNA: TGTGCCAGCCGATTAAACACAAATGAGCAGTTCTTC
D gene: .; J gene: TRBJ2-7; V gene: TRBV6-1; clone size: .; CDR3 protein: CASSEVYYEQYF; CDR3 DNA: TGTGCCAGCAGTGAAGTGTACTACGAGCAGTACTTC
D gene: .; J gene: TRBJ2-3; V gene: TRBV13; clone size: .; CDR3 protein: CASSLGTDTQYF; CDR3 DNA: TGTGCCAGCAGCTTAGGCACAGATACGCAGTATTTT
D gene: .; J gene: TRBJ2-1; V gene: TRBV9; clone size: .; CDR3 protein: CASSIEASSYNEQFF; CDR3 DNA: TGTGCCAGCAGCATAGAGGCTAGCTCCTACAATGAGCAGTTCTTC
D gene: TRBD1; J gene: TRBJ2-5; V gene: TRBV30; clone size: .; CDR3 protein: CAWSAGTAYETQYF; CDR3 DNA: TGTGCCTGGAGTGCAGGGACAGCGTACGAGACCCAGTACTTC
D gene: TRBD1; J gene: TRBJ2-7; V gene: TRBV13; clone size: .; CDR3 protein: CASSRPDRDHEQYF; CDR3 DNA: TGTGCCAGCAGCCGCCCCGACAGGGATCACGAGCAGTACTTC
D gene: .; J gene: TRBJ1-1; V gene: TRBV19; clone size: .; CDR3 protein: CASSTRQIMNTEAFF; CDR3 DNA: TGTGCCAGTAGTACAAGACAGATAATGAACACTGAAGCTTTCTTT
D gene: .; J gene: TRBJ1-4; V gene: TRBV12-3/TRBV12-4; clone size: .; CDR3 protein: CASSSGSREKLFF; CDR3 DNA: TGTGCCAGCAGTTCCGGGAGTCGTGAAAAACTGTTTTTT
D gene: .; J gene: TRBJ2-5; V gene: TRBV20-1; clone size: once; CDR3 protein: CSAGAGTQYF; CDR3 DNA: TGCAGTGCTGGTGCGGGGACCCAGTACTTC
D gene: .; J gene: TRBJ1-1; V gene: TRBV5-1; clone size: .; CDR3 protein: CASSPPGVPNTEAFF; CDR3 DNA: TGCGCCAGCAGCCCCCCGGGGGTTCCGAACACTGAAGCTTTCTTT
D gene: .; J gene: TRBJ1-1; V gene: TRBV3-1/TRBV3-2; clone size: .; CDR3 protein: CASSQAASNTEAFF; CDR3 DNA: TGTGCCAGCAGCCAAGCTGCGTCGAACACTGAAGCTTTCTTT
D gene: .; J gene: TRBJ1-2; V gene: TRBV7-9; clone size: .; CDR3 protein: CASSLLEISYGYTF; CDR3 DNA: TGTGCCAGCAGCTTATTAGAGATTTCCTATGGCTACACCTTC
D gene: .; J gene: TRBJ1-3; V gene: TRBV28; clone size: .; CDR3 protein: CASSLSAGNTIYF; CDR3 DNA: TGTGCCAGCAGTTTATCTGCTGGAAACACCATATATTTT
D gene: .; J gene: TRBJ1-1; V gene: TRBV2; clone size: .; CDR3 protein: CASSIRDDALEAFF; CDR3 DNA: TGTGCCAGCTCTATCAGGGATGACGCCCTTGAAGCTTTCTTT